A selection of T cell receptor beta chains follows, all from one sample in a study of cytomegalovirus exposure and HLA in healthy donors. Sequencing used immunoSEQ multiplex PCR; TCRdb keeps in-frame clones, though not all of them. The sample features approximately 79,000 clones, with about 4.9% in its top ten. The sample consisted of PBMCs. The receptors were sampled from a man in his forties in good health and CMV-seronegative. CDR3s include the opening cysteine and the closing phenylalanine or tryptophan. The D gene is left open where the match is weak.

CDR3nt,CDR3aa,v_gene,j_gene,d_gene
TGTGCCAGCAGCGGATTAGCGGGAGGGGTTTACAATGAGCAGTTCTTC,CASSGLAGGVYNEQFF,TRBV9,TRBJ2-1,TRBD2
TGCAGCGCTTGGACAGGCAAAAACATTCAGTACTTC,CSAWTGKNIQYF,TRBV29-1,TRBJ2-4,TRBD1
TGTGCCTGGAGTGTAGCCCCTAGCTCTGGAAACACCATATATTTT,CAWSVAPSSGNTIYF,TRBV30,TRBJ1-3,.
TGTGCCAGCAGACATTACCCCAATCAGCCCCAGCATTTT,CASRHYPNQPQHF,TRBV27,TRBJ1-5,.
TGTGCCAGCAAGGTCGGCGGGCCCATCTACGAGCAGTACTTC,CASKVGGPIYEQYF,TRBV27,TRBJ2-7,.
TGTGCCATCAGTGGGACTCGGGAGACCCAGTACTTC,CAISGTRETQYF,TRBV10-3,TRBJ2-5,.
TGTGCCAGCAGTGTTATGACAGGCTCCTACAATGAGCAGTTCTTC,CASSVMTGSYNEQFF,TRBV2,TRBJ2-1,.
TGTGCCAGCAGGGTTGAAGGGCTAGCGGGCACCGGGGAGCTGTTTTTT,CASRVEGLAGTGELFF,TRBV27,TRBJ2-2,TRBD2
TGTGCCAGCAGCCGGGACAGGGACTATGGCTACACCTTC,CASSRDRDYGYTF,TRBV4-2,TRBJ1-2,TRBD1
TGTGCCAGCAGCCTTGGACTAGCGGGAGTCAATGAGCAGTTCTTC,CASSLGLAGVNEQFF,TRBV7-9,TRBJ2-1,TRBD2
TGTGCCAGCAGTTTACTCCTAACGGGACAGTTCGGAGGCTACACCTTC,CASSLLLTGQFGGYTF,TRBV28,TRBJ1-2,TRBD1
TGCGCCAGCAGCCAAGACGTAGCGAACTCCTACAATGAGCAGTTCTTC,CASSQDVANSYNEQFF,TRBV4-3,TRBJ2-1,.
TGTGCCAGCAGCGGGGTCGGGGTAGGGGGTACTGAGCAGTTCTTC,CASSGVGVGGTEQFF,TRBV6-6,TRBJ2-1,.
TGCGCCAGCAGCCGACTATCCCCAGATACGCAGTATTTT,CASSRLSPDTQYF,TRBV5-1,TRBJ2-3,.
TGTGCCAGCAGCCAAAAGGCGGAGGGGGCGGGTGAAAAACTGTTTTTT,CASSQKAEGAGEKLFF,TRBV9,TRBJ1-4,TRBD1
TGTGCCAGCAGCTTAGCGAGGAGAAACACCGGGGAGCTGTTTTTT,CASSLARRNTGELFF,TRBV7-2,TRBJ2-2,.